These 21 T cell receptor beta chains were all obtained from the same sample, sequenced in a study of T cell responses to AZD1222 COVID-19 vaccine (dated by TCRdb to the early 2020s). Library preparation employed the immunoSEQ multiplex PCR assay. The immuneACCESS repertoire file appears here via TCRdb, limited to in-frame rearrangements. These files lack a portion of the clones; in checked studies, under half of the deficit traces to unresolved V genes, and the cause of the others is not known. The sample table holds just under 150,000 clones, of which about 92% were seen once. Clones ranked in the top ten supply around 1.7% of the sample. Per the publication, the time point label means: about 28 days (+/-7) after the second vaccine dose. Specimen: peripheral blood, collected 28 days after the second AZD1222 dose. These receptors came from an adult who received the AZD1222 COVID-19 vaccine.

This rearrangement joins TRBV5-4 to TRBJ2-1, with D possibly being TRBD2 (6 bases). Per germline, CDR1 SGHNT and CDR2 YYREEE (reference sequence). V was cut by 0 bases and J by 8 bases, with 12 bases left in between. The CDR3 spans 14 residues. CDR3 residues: CASSLGLGLDEQFF. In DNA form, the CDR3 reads TGTGCCAGCAGCTTGGGACTAGGCCTCGATGAGCAGTTCTTC.

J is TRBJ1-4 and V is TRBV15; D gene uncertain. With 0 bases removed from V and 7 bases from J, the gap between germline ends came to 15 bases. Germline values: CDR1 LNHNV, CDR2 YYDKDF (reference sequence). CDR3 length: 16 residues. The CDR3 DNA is TGTGCCACCAGCAGAGAGAGAGGTGGTTGGGGTGAAAAACTGTTTTTT. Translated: CATSRERGGWGEKLFF.

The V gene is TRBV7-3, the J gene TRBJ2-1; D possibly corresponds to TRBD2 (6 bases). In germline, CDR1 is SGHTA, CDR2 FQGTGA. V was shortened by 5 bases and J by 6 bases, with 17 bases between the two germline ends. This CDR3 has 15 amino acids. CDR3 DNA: TGTGCCAGCAGCCCTTGGGGAGGTCAAAGCAATGAGCAGTTCTTC. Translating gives CASSPWGGQSNEQFF.

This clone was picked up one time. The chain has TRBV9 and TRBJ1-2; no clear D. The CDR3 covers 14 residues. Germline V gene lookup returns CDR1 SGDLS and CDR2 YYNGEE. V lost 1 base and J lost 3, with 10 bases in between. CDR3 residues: CASSVTSVDYGYTF. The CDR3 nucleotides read TGTGCCAGCAGCGTAACTTCAGTGGACTATGGCTACACCTTC.

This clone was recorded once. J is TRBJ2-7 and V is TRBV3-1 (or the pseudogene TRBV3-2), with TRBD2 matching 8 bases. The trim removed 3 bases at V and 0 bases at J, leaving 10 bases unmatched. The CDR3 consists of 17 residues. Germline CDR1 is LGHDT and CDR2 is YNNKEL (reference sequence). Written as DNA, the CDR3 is TGTGCCAGCAGCCAGTCGGATATACTAGCGGCCTCCTACGAGCAGTACTTC. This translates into CASSQSDILAASYEQYF.

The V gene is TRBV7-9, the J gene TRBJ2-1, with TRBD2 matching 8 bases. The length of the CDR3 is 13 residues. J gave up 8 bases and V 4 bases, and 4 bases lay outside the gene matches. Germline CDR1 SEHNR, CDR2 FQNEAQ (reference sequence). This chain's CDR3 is CASSSTSAHEQFF. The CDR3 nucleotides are TGTGCCAGCAGCTCGACTAGCGCACATGAGCAGTTCTTC.

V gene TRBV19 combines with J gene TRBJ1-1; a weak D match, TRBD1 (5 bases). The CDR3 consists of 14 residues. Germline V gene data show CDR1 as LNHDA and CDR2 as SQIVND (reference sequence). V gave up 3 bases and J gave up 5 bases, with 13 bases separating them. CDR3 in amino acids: CASSIMGTGTEAFF. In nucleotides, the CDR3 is TGTGCCAGTAGTATTATGGGGACGGGTACTGAAGCTTTCTTT. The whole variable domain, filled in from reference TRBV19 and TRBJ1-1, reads DGGITQSPKYLFRKEGQNVTLSCEQNLNHDAMYWYRQDPGQGLRLIYYSQIVNDFQKGDIAEGYSVSREKKESFPLTVTSAQKNPTAFYLCASSIMGTGTEAFFGQGTRLTVV.

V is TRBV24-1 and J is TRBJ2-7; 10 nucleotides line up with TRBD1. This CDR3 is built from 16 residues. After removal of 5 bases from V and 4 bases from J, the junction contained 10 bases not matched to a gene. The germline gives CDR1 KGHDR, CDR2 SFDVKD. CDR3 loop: CATSVLRDRGEYEQYF. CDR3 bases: TGTGCCACCAGTGTCCTCCGGGACAGGGGTGAATACGAGCAGTACTTC.

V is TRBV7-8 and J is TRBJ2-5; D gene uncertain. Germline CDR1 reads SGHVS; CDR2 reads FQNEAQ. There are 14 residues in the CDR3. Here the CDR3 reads CGSHRNTVQETQYF. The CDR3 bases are TGTGGGTCACACAGAAACACAGTCCAAGAGACCCAGTACTTC.

This chain's CDR3 is CASSLAQSGTGTEAFF. The CDR3 bases are TGTGCCAGCAGCTTAGCGCAATCAGGTACGGGCACTGAAGCTTTCTTT. The chain is built from TRBV7-2 and TRBJ1-1, with D uncertain. The V end was cut by 0 bases, the J end by 4 bases, with 15 bases between. Germline values: CDR1 SGHTA, CDR2 FQGNSA. This CDR3 is 16 amino acids long. Looking up the rest from reference TRBV7-2 and TRBJ1-1 gives the full variable domain: GAGVSQSPSNKVTEKGKDVELRCDPISGHTALYWYRQSLGQGLEFLIYFQGNSAPDKSGLPSDRFSAERTGGSVSTLTIQRTQQEDSAVYLCASSLAQSGTGTEAFFGQGTRLTVV.

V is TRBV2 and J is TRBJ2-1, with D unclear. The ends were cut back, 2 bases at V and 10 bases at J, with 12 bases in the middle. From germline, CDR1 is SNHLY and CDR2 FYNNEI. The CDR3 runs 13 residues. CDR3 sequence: CASSERLSREQFF. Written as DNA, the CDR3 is TGTGCCAGCAGTGAAAGACTCTCGAGGGAGCAGTTCTTC.

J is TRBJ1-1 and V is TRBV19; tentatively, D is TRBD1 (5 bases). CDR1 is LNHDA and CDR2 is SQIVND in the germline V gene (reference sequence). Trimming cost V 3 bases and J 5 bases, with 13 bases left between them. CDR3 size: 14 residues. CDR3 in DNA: TGTGCCAGTAGTATTGGGGGGGAGGGAACTGAAGCTTTCTTT. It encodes CASSIGGEGTEAFF.

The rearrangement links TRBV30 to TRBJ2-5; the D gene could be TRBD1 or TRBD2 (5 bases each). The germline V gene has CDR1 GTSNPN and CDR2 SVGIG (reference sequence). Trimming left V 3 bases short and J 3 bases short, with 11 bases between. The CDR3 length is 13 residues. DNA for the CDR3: TGTGCCTGGAGCTGGGACGGAGAAGAGACCCAGTACTTC. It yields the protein CAWSWDGEETQYF.

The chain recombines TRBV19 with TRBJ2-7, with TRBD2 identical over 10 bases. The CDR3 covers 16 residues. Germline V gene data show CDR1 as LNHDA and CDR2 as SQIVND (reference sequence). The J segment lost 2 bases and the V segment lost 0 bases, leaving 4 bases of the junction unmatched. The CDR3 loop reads CASSIDLLAGPYEQYF. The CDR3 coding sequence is TGTGCCAGTAGTATAGACCTACTAGCGGGACCCTACGAGCAGTACTTC. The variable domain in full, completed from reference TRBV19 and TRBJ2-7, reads DGGITQSPKYLFRKEGQNVTLSCEQNLNHDAMYWYRQDPGQGLRLIYYSQIVNDFQKGDIAEGYSVSREKKESFPLTVTSAQKNPTAFYLCASSIDLLAGPYEQYFGPGTRLTVT.

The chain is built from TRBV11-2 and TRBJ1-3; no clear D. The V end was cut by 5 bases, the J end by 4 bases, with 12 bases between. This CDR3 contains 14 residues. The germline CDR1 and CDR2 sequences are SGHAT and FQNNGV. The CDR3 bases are TGTGCCAGCAGCACCGCGGGCAGCGGAAACACCATATATTTT. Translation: CASSTAGSGNTIYF.

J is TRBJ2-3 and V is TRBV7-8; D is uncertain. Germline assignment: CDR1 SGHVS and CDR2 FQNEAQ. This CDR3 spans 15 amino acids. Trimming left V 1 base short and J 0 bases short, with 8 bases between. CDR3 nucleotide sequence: TGTGCCAGCAGCTTAGGCCGAATAAGCACAGATACGCAGTATTTT. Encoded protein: CASSLGRISTDTQYF.

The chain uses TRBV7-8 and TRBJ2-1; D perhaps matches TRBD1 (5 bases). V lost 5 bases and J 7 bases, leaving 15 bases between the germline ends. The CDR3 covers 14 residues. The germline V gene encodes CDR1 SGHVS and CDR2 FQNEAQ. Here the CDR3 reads CASSLGQGENEQFF. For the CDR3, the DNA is TGTGCCAGCAGCCTAGGGCAAGGGGAAAATGAGCAGTTCTTC.

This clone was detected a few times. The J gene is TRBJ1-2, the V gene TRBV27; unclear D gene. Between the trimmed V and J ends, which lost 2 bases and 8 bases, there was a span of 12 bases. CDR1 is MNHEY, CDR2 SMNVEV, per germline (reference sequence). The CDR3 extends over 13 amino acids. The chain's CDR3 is CASSLRGSRGYTF. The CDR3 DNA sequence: TGTGCCAGCAGTTTAAGAGGATCTCGGGGCTACACCTTC.

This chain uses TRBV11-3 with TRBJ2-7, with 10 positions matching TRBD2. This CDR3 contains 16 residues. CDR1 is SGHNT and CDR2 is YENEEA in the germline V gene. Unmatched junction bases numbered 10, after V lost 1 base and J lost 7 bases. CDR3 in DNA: TGTGCCAGCAGCTTAGCCCCTAGCGGGAGCGGCTATGAGCAGTACTTC. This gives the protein CASSLAPSGSGYEQYF.

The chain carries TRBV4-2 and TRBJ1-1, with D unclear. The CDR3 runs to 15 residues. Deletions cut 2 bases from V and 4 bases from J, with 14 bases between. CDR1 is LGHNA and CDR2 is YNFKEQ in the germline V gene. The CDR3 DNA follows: TGTGCCAGCAGCCAACGGGAGGGTTCGAGCACTGAAGCTTTCTTT. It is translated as CASSQREGSSTEAFF.

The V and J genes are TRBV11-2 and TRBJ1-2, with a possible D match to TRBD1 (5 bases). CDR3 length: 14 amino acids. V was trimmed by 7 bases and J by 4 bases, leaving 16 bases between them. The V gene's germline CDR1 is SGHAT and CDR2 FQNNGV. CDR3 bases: TGTGCCAGCACCACCCCCCGGACAAGCTATGGCTACACCTTC. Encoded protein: CASTTPRTSYGYTF.